These T cell receptor beta chains were read from a single sample in a study of technical replicates of blood from several donors. The assay was immunoSEQ multiplex PCR, and TCRdb's table has in-frame clones only and misses some. The table lists about 75,000 clones, 91% of them singletons, with under 0.45% in the top ten. The sample was T cells isolated from PBMCs. The receptors come from a human donor in good health. Some clones in this sample may be carry-over from other donors' samples. The CDR3 runs from the conserved cysteine through the conserved F or W. The D gene is left open where the match is weak. For some rows the clone size is stated as once, few or many, or as a class when expanded; others skip it.

v_gene: TRBV5-1; abundance: once; j_gene: TRBJ2-2; d_gene: TRBD1; CDR3nt: TGCGCCAGCAGCTTGGGGACAGGGTCGTTCACCGGGGAGCTGTTTTTT; CDR3aa: CASSLGTGSFTGELFF
v_gene: TRBV2; abundance: -; j_gene: TRBJ1-2; d_gene: TRBD1; CDR3nt: TGTGCCAGCAGTGTGAAGGGACAGGGGGCTTTCACCCGCCGCTATGGCTACACCTTC; CDR3aa: CASSVKGQGAFTRRYGYTF
v_gene: TRBV7-9; abundance: -; j_gene: TRBJ1-4; d_gene: TRBD1; CDR3nt: TGTGCCAGCAGCTTAGCCCTTTTAATGACAGGGAATGAAAAACTGTTTTTT; CDR3aa: CASSLALLMTGNEKLFF
v_gene: TRBV27; abundance: -; j_gene: TRBJ1-6; d_gene: -; CDR3nt: TGTGCCAGCGGCATCAACAATTCACCCCTCCACTTT; CDR3aa: CASGINNSPLHF
v_gene: TRBV9; abundance: -; j_gene: TRBJ2-7; d_gene: -; CDR3nt: TGTGCCAGCAGCGTAGCGGACGGGGGAACCTACGAGCAGTACTTC; CDR3aa: CASSVADGGTYEQYF
v_gene: TRBV19; abundance: -; j_gene: TRBJ2-5; d_gene: TRBD2; CDR3nt: TGTGCCAGTAGTCGGGGGGGGAAAGAGACCCAGTACTTC; CDR3aa: CASSRGGKETQYF
v_gene: TRBV4-1; abundance: -; j_gene: TRBJ2-3; d_gene: -; CDR3nt: TGCGCCAGCAGCCTCCGCGCAGAGGCTAGCACAGATACGCAGTATTTT; CDR3aa: CASSLRAEASTDTQYF
v_gene: TRBV4-1; abundance: -; j_gene: TRBJ2-7; d_gene: TRBD2; CDR3nt: TGCGCCAGCAGCCAAGATAAGGGACTATACGAGCAGTACTTC; CDR3aa: CASSQDKGLYEQYF
v_gene: TRBV6-5; abundance: -; j_gene: TRBJ2-2; d_gene: TRBD2; CDR3nt: TGTGCCAGCAGTTACGGCGGGGGGACCACCGGGGAGCTGTTTTTT; CDR3aa: CASSYGGGTTGELFF
v_gene: TRBV15; abundance: few; j_gene: TRBJ2-7; d_gene: TRBD2; CDR3nt: TGTGCCACCAGCAGAGTTCTAGCGGGGGGGCCCGAGCAGTACTTC; CDR3aa: CATSRVLAGGPEQYF
v_gene: TRBV5-1; abundance: -; j_gene: TRBJ1-4; d_gene: -; CDR3nt: TGCGCCAGCAGCTTGGTTGGAGGGGCATTGGATGAAAAACTGTTTTTT; CDR3aa: CASSLVGGALDEKLFF
v_gene: TRBV12-5; abundance: -; j_gene: TRBJ2-3; d_gene: TRBD1; CDR3nt: TGTGCTAGTGGTTTGATCGTTGGGACAGGGTCCCCAGATACGCAGTATTTT; CDR3aa: CASGLIVGTGSPDTQYF
v_gene: TRBV11-2; abundance: -; j_gene: TRBJ1-3; d_gene: -; CDR3nt: TGTGCCAGCAGCCCACAGGGAGGGTCTGGAAACACCATATATTTT; CDR3aa: CASSPQGGSGNTIYF
v_gene: TRBV18; abundance: -; j_gene: TRBJ1-2; d_gene: TRBD1; CDR3nt: TGTGCCAGCTCACCGGGGACAGGAGATAGTGGCTACACCTTC; CDR3aa: CASSPGTGDSGYTF
v_gene: TRBV19; abundance: -; j_gene: TRBJ2-1; d_gene: -; CDR3nt: TGTGCCAGTACCGCGCCGGGAGAGGTCAATGAGCAGTTCTTC; CDR3aa: CASTAPGEVNEQFF
v_gene: TRBV9; abundance: -; j_gene: TRBJ2-3; d_gene: TRBD1; CDR3nt: TGTGCCAGCAGCGCAGACAGGGCCCTGCCCGATACGCAGTATTTT; CDR3aa: CASSADRALPDTQYF
v_gene: TRBV27; abundance: -; j_gene: TRBJ2-7; d_gene: -; CDR3nt: TGTGCCAGCAGTTTATCCCTTTCCTACGAGCAGTACTTC; CDR3aa: CASSLSLSYEQYF
v_gene: TRBV9; abundance: -; j_gene: TRBJ1-1; d_gene: -; CDR3nt: TGTGCCAGCAGCGTAGCACATTACACTGAAGCTTTCTTT; CDR3aa: CASSVAHYTEAFF
v_gene: TRBV30; abundance: -; j_gene: TRBJ2-7; d_gene: TRBD1; CDR3nt: TGTGCCTGGAGTGGGGGGACAGGACACTACGAGCAGTACTTC; CDR3aa: CAWSGGTGHYEQYF
v_gene: TRBV29-1; abundance: -; j_gene: TRBJ2-5; d_gene: -; CDR3nt: TGCAGCGTTGGAACAGTACAAGAGACCCAGTACTTC; CDR3aa: CSVGTVQETQYF
v_gene: TRBV11-3; abundance: -; j_gene: TRBJ1-1; d_gene: TRBD1; CDR3nt: TGTGCCAGCAGCCCCGGACAGGAAGGGTATAAAGCTTTCTTT; CDR3aa: CASSPGQEGYKAFF
v_gene: TRBV30; abundance: -; j_gene: TRBJ2-7; d_gene: -; CDR3nt: TGTGCCTGGAGTGAGGACAGTAGTTACTCCTACGAGCAGTACTTC; CDR3aa: CAWSEDSSYSYEQYF
v_gene: TRBV5-1; abundance: -; j_gene: TRBJ2-5; d_gene: -; CDR3nt: TGCGCCAGCAGCTTGGACGGTTGGACCCAGTACTTC; CDR3aa: CASSLDGWTQYF
v_gene: TRBV23-1; abundance: -; j_gene: TRBJ2-5; d_gene: -; CDR3nt: TGCGCCAGCAGTCACGGGGACACGCAAGAGACCCAGTACTTC; CDR3aa: CASSHGDTQETQYF
v_gene: TRBV14; abundance: -; j_gene: TRBJ1-2; d_gene: -; CDR3nt: TGTGCCAGCAGCCAGGGAGCTAACTATGGCTACACCTTC; CDR3aa: CASSQGANYGYTF
v_gene: TRBV28; abundance: -; j_gene: TRBJ2-1; d_gene: TRBD2; CDR3nt: TGTGCCAGCAGAGTAGTTGGGACTAGCGGGTACAATGAGCAGTTCTTC; CDR3aa: CASRVVGTSGYNEQFF
v_gene: TRBV15; abundance: -; j_gene: TRBJ1-2; d_gene: -; CDR3nt: TGTGCCACCAGCACCAGGTCTAACTATGGCTACACCTTC; CDR3aa: CATSTRSNYGYTF
v_gene: TRBV5-1; abundance: once; j_gene: TRBJ2-7; d_gene: -; CDR3nt: TGCGCCAGCAGCTTGGGTCCTAGCCGAACCTACGAGCAGTACTTC; CDR3aa: CASSLGPSRTYEQYF
v_gene: TRBV4-1; abundance: -; j_gene: TRBJ2-7; d_gene: TRBD2; CDR3nt: TGCGCCAGCAGCCAAGGGGGCTGGTTTGGGGAGGGTGAAGGGCGCGGCGAGCAGTACTTC; CDR3aa: CASSQGGWFGEGEGRGEQYF
v_gene: TRBV10-1; abundance: -; j_gene: TRBJ1-1; d_gene: -; CDR3nt: TGCGCCAGCAGTGAGGGGCAGCTCAACACTGAAGCTTTCTTT; CDR3aa: CASSEGQLNTEAFF
v_gene: TRBV13; abundance: -; j_gene: TRBJ1-5; d_gene: -; CDR3nt: TGTGCCAGCAGCTCTAGTGAGGGCCCAAGCAATCAGCCCCAGCATTTT; CDR3aa: CASSSSEGPSNQPQHF
v_gene: TRBV27; abundance: -; j_gene: TRBJ2-2; d_gene: -; CDR3nt: TGTGCGACCAAACAGGGTTCGAACACCGGGGAGCTGTTTTTT; CDR3aa: CATKQGSNTGELFF
v_gene: TRBV10-3; abundance: -; j_gene: TRBJ1-2; d_gene: TRBD1; CDR3nt: TGTGCCGCATACGGGACAGCCTATGGCTACACCTTC; CDR3aa: CAAYGTAYGYTF
v_gene: TRBV28; abundance: -; j_gene: TRBJ2-7; d_gene: TRBD1; CDR3nt: TGTGCCAGCAGTTTTAGGACAGGGGGCTACGAGCAGTACTTC; CDR3aa: CASSFRTGGYEQYF
v_gene: TRBV7-8; abundance: -; j_gene: TRBJ1-5; d_gene: -; CDR3nt: TGTGCCAGCAGCTTAGTTGCCAGGGGCCTCCTCAATCAGCCCCAGCATTTT; CDR3aa: CASSLVARGLLNQPQHF